This T cell receptor beta chain emerged from a study of blood T cell repertoires in COVID-19. Some clones are missing from TCRdb's copy, which holds only in-frame ones; the method was immunoSEQ multiplex PCR. This sample yields roughly 140,000 clones, of which over 80% are seen a single time; around 6.2% belongs to the top ten. With 7 bases clipped from V and 4 bases from J, the junction kept 9 bases outside the gene matches. The germline gives CDR1 SGHTS, CDR2 YDEGEE. This CDR3 comprises 15 residues. The sequencing input was PBMCs or T cells enriched from blood (not recorded which). The sequence came from a woman in her thirties or forties who had recovered from COVID-19. The gene calls are TRBV5-8 and TRBJ2-3; 10 bases match TRBD1. Here the CDR3 reads CASSLGTGDADTQYF. CDR3 in DNA: TGTGCCAGCTCCCTCGGGACAGGGGACGCAGATACGCAGTATTTT.